Listed below are T cell receptor beta chains from one sample, sequenced in a study of Ad26.COV2.S vaccination and SARS-CoV-2 variants. TCRdb's copy holds only in-frame clones and misses some; the assay was immunoSEQ multiplex PCR. The sample lists some 350,000 clones, approximately 84% occurring once. This material consisted of peripheral blood, taken in a trial of Ad26.COV2.S vaccine versus placebo. The receptors shown here come from a person between 18 and 65 years old who received the Ad26.COV2.S COVID-19 vaccine or a placebo. Each CDR3 is given with its conserved first and last residue. The D gene is left open where the match is weak. Clone size, where shown, is once, few, many, or a class for clones that have expanded.

CDR3 protein,CDR3 DNA,clone size,V gene,D gene,J gene
CASSFWDRVFEQYF,TGTGCCAGCAGCTTCTGGGACAGGGTGTTCGAGCAGTACTTC,NA,TRBV5-4,TRBD1,TRBJ2-7
CASSIGPGYLYEQYF,TGTGCCAGTAGTATTGGGCCGGGGTACCTCTACGAGCAGTACTTC,NA,TRBV19,NA,TRBJ2-7
CASSLVSGEYEQYF,TGTGCCAGCAGCTTAGTTTCGGGGGAATACGAGCAGTACTTC,NA,TRBV7-9,NA,TRBJ2-7
CASSYGGITGELFF,TGTGCCAGCAGTTACGGTGGGATTACCGGGGAGCTGTTTTTT,once,TRBV6-5,NA,TRBJ2-2
CASKPTPGSYEQYF,TGCGCCAGCAAACCGACTCCAGGATCCTACGAGCAGTACTTC,NA,TRBV5-1,NA,TRBJ2-7
CASSLRSNVGGLDTQYF,TGTGCCAGCAGCTTACGGTCAAACGTAGGAGGGTTGGATACGCAGTATTTT,NA,TRBV7-6,NA,TRBJ2-3
CASSYQDFGDQPQHF,TGTGCCAGCAGTTACCAGGACTTTGGGGATCAGCCCCAGCATTTT,NA,TRBV6-5,NA,TRBJ1-5
CATSADPLGTDTQYF,TGTGCCACCAGTGCGGACCCCCTCGGCACAGATACGCAGTATTTT,NA,TRBV15,NA,TRBJ2-3
CASSPPTGSVGETQYF,TGTGCCAGCTCACCACCGACAGGTTCGGTAGGGGAGACCCAGTACTTC,NA,TRBV18,NA,TRBJ2-5
CASSPYLGRNYEQYF,TGTGCCAGCAGCCCATACCTCGGGAGAAACTACGAGCAGTACTTC,NA,TRBV11-2,NA,TRBJ2-7
CASSFQGINTGELFF,TGTGCCAGCAGCTTTCAGGGGATTAATACCGGGGAGCTGTTTTTT,NA,TRBV5-4,NA,TRBJ2-2
CASSEGQGYQNTGELFF,TGTGCCAGCAGTGAGGGACAGGGTTATCAGAACACCGGGGAGCTGTTTTTT,NA,TRBV6-1,TRBD1,TRBJ2-2
CASSSGLALTTDTQYF,TGCGCCAGCAGCTCAGGACTAGCGCTCACAACAGATACGCAGTATTTT,NA,TRBV5-1,TRBD2,TRBJ2-3
CASSRQPKPYEQYF,TGTGCCAGCTCCCGACAGCCTAAGCCCTACGAGCAGTACTTC,NA,TRBV3-1/TRBV3-2,NA,TRBJ2-7
CASSVAGETDTQYF,TGTGCCAGCAGCGTAGCTGGAGAAACAGATACGCAGTATTTT,NA,TRBV9,NA,TRBJ2-3
CAISELGGPDTEAFF,TGTGCCATCAGTGAGTTGGGGGGGCCGGACACTGAAGCTTTCTTT,NA,TRBV10-3,NA,TRBJ1-1
CASSSHRGPSYNEQFF,TGTGCCAGCAGCTCCCACAGGGGGCCCTCCTACAATGAGCAGTTCTTC,once,TRBV11-2,TRBD1,TRBJ2-1
CASSENNRGNTEAFF,TGTGCCAGCAGTGAAAATAACAGGGGGAACACTGAAGCTTTCTTT,NA,TRBV6-1,TRBD1,TRBJ1-1
CASSRAGQGTDTQYF,TGTGCCAGCAGTCGTGCGGGACAGGGCACAGATACGCAGTATTTT,NA,TRBV6-2/TRBV6-3,TRBD1,TRBJ2-3
CASRDSQETQYF,TGTGCCAGCAGAGACAGTCAAGAGACCCAGTACTTC,NA,TRBV6-5,NA,TRBJ2-5
CASSDGSLFSGNTIYF,TGTGCCAGCAGCGATGGCAGCCTTTTCTCTGGAAACACCATATATTTT,NA,TRBV9,NA,TRBJ1-3
CASRTGEPLCQPQHF,TGCGCCAGCAGGACAGGCGAGCCCCTGTGTCAGCCCCAGCATTTT,few,TRBV23-1,NA,TRBJ1-5
CASSQDPAGPVEQFF,TGTGCCAGCAGCCAAGATCCAGCGGGGCCCGTGGAGCAGTTCTTC,NA,TRBV3-1/TRBV3-2,TRBD2,TRBJ2-1
CASSQGGTSGLYQETQYF,TGCGCCAGCAGCCAAGGGGGGACTAGCGGGTTATACCAAGAGACCCAGTACTTC,once,TRBV4-3,TRBD2,TRBJ2-5
CASSPRGGEKLFF,TGTGCCAGCAGTCCCCGGGGTGGGGAAAAACTGTTTTTT,few,TRBV27,NA,TRBJ1-4
CASSKNRGQNYGYTF,TGTGCCAGCAGCAAAAACAGGGGACAGAACTATGGCTACACCTTC,NA,TRBV7-9,TRBD1,TRBJ1-2
CASSEQGAWSQPQHF,TGTGCCAGCAGTGAACAGGGGGCCTGGAGCCAGCCCCAGCATTTT,NA,TRBV6-1,TRBD1,TRBJ1-5
CASSLSSGWVNEKLFF,TGTGCCAGCAGCTTAAGTTCTGGGTGGGTAAATGAAAAACTGTTTTTT,NA,TRBV5-6,NA,TRBJ1-4
CASSLRQGAGETQYF,TGTGCCAGCAGCTTGAGACAGGGGGCCGGAGAGACCCAGTACTTC,few,TRBV5-4,TRBD1,TRBJ2-5
CASLGTRGAPLHF,TGTGCCAGTTTGGGGACACGGGGAGCACCCCTCCACTTT,NA,TRBV28,NA,TRBJ1-6
CASSSRTGVYEQYF,TGTGCCAGCAGTTCCCGGACAGGGGTATACGAGCAGTACTTC,NA,TRBV27,TRBD1,TRBJ2-7
CASSPTGPPDTQYF,TGTGCCAGCTCACCAACAGGCCCCCCAGATACGCAGTATTTT,NA,TRBV18,NA,TRBJ2-3
CASSLWGRGQETQYF,TGTGCCAGCAGTTTATGGGGCAGGGGTCAAGAGACCCAGTACTTC,few,TRBV28,NA,TRBJ2-5
CATSDVWEREGSTDTQYF,TGTGCCACCAGTGATGTTTGGGAGCGGGAGGGGAGCACAGATACGCAGTATTTT,once,TRBV24-1,TRBD2,TRBJ2-3
CASSFRLGDYGYTF,TGTGCCAGCAGCTTTCGGTTAGGGGACTATGGCTACACCTTC,NA,TRBV7-2,NA,TRBJ1-2
CASSQAEHNEQFF,TGCGCCAGCAGCCAAGCGGAGCACAATGAGCAGTTCTTC,NA,TRBV4-1,NA,TRBJ2-1
CASSLGLSSGLYEQYF,TGTGCCAGCAGCTTAGGGTTGTCTAGCGGATTATACGAGCAGTACTTC,NA,TRBV7-8,TRBD2,TRBJ2-7
CASSQGGFRETQYF,TGTGCCAGCAGCCAAGGGGGGTTTAGAGAGACCCAGTACTTC,few,TRBV14,NA,TRBJ2-5
CASSLLRLAGAGELFF,TGTGCCAGCAGCTTACTACGGCTAGCGGGAGCCGGGGAGCTGTTTTTT,NA,TRBV7-9,TRBD2,TRBJ2-2
CASRTGSNQETQYF,TGTGCCAGTCGGACAGGGAGCAATCAAGAGACCCAGTACTTC,NA,TRBV19,TRBD1,TRBJ2-5
CASSPPSPGVGNSPLHF,TGTGCCAGCTCACCACCGTCCCCAGGGGTGGGGAATTCACCCCTCCACTTT,NA,TRBV18,NA,TRBJ1-6
CAISPGLESSYNEQFF,TGTGCCATCAGCCCAGGGTTAGAGTCGTCCTACAATGAGCAGTTCTTC,NA,TRBV10-3,NA,TRBJ2-1
CASSLSGGLAGGSSYNEQFF,TGTGCCAGCAGTTTATCGGGAGGACTAGCGGGGGGAAGCTCCTACAATGAGCAGTTCTTC,NA,TRBV27,TRBD2,TRBJ2-1
CASSGELNTEAFF,TGCGCCAGCAGTGGAGAATTAAACACTGAAGCTTTCTTT,NA,TRBV5-1,NA,TRBJ1-1
CASSKNSGQGYEQYF,TGTGCCAGCAGCAAGAATTCGGGACAGGGCTACGAGCAGTACTTC,NA,TRBV5-4,TRBD1,TRBJ2-7
CASSLLAENYEQYF,TGTGCCAGCAGTTTGTTAGCGGAGAATTACGAGCAGTACTTC,NA,TRBV27,NA,TRBJ2-7
CASTPQGLVYEQYF,TGTGCCAGCACCCCCCAGGGACTAGTCTACGAGCAGTACTTC,once,TRBV6-6,TRBD2,TRBJ2-7